This TCR beta chain came from a study of cytomegalovirus exposure and HLA in healthy donors. Germline loops: CDR1 SEHNR, CDR2 FQNEAQ (reference sequence). The CDR3 has 14 residues. V dropped 5 bases and J dropped 6 bases, with 16 bases sitting between them. 60 Vbeta and 13 Jbeta primers were used in PCR. The protocol was immunoSEQ multiplex PCR, while the TCRdb copy is restricted to in-frame clones and leaves out a portion. The data show tens of thousands of clones, 82% seen once. V is TRBV7-9 and J is TRBJ1-2; a possible D gene is TRBD1 (6 bases). This TCR came from a man aged 18 to 30 in good health and CMV-seronegative. The sample comprised PBMCs. Written as DNA, the CDR3 is TGTGCCAGCAGCCGAGGGGACACAACGCATGGCTACACCTTC. This gives the protein CASSRGDTTHGYTF.